These 7 T cell receptor beta chains share one sample of origin, sequenced in a study of somatic mutations in cytotoxic T cells in rheumatoid arthritis. Produced via immunoSEQ multiplex PCR; TCRdb's table is partial and in-frame only. The data show approximately 20,000 clones, roughly 82% seen once. Sequenced material: CD8+ T cells sorted from blood. All receptors come from a woman in her forties or fifties in good health.

The chain uses TRBV7-6 and TRBJ2-1, with 11 positions matching TRBD2. The CDR3 consists of 16 residues. V shed 2 bases, J shed 4 bases, and the junction held 4 bases outside the gene matches. The V gene's germline CDR1 is SGHVS and CDR2 FNYEAQ. The CDR3 loop is CASSLTGTSGYNEQFF. DNA of the CDR3: TGTGCCAGCAGCTTAACCGGGACTAGCGGTTACAATGAGCAGTTCTTC.

The chain's CDR3 is CAWSAAEAYEQYF. CDR3 in DNA: TGTGCCTGGAGTGCCGCAGAGGCCTACGAGCAGTACTTC. This chain links TRBV30 with TRBJ2-7; D call uncertain. Germline lookup yields CDR1 GTSNPN and CDR2 SVGIG (reference sequence). CDR3 size: 13 residues. V was shortened by 1 base and J by 2 bases, with 9 bases between the two germline ends.

The chain links TRBV30 to TRBJ2-6; perhaps TRBD2 as D (6 bases). Germline loops: CDR1 GTSNPN, CDR2 SVGIG (reference sequence). V lost 0 bases and J lost 4, with 13 bases in between. This CDR3 comprises 16 residues. CDR3 protein: CAWSVGGVSGANVLTF. The DNA of the CDR3 is TGTGCCTGGAGTGTAGGAGGGGTATCGGGGGCCAACGTCCTGACTTTC.

This clone was seen only a few times. J is TRBJ2-7 and V is TRBV14; the D is unclear. Trimming cost V 3 bases and J 0 bases, with 9 bases left between them. The CDR3 has 14 amino acids. The germline V gene has CDR1 SGHDN and CDR2 FVKESK. CDR3 nucleotides: TGTGCCAGCAGCCACAGGCGTTCCTCCTACGAGCAGTACTTC. Amino acids: CASSHRRSSYEQYF.

The rearrangement links TRBV6-5 to TRBJ2-7, with D possibly being TRBD1 (6 bases). CDR1 and CDR2 (germline): MNHEY, SVGAGI. The CDR3 is 11 amino acids. This CDR3 is CVAGEIDEQYF. The DNA of the CDR3 is TGTGTCGCAGGGGAGATCGACGAGCAGTACTTC.

V usage is TRBV20-1 and J usage is TRBJ2-1; 7 nucleotides match TRBD2. V trimming: 6 bases; J trimming: 12 bases; junction bases outside the gene matches: 5. The CDR3 runs to 10 residues. The V gene's germline CDR1 is DFQATT and CDR2 SNEGSKA (reference sequence). The CDR3 reads CSAAAGRQFF. In nucleotides, the CDR3 is TGCAGTGCCGCAGCGGGGAGGCAGTTCTTC.

This clone was seen a few times. This chain uses TRBV19 with TRBJ2-7; tentatively, D is TRBD1 (5 bases). Germline V lookup: CDR1 LNHDA, CDR2 SQIVND (reference sequence). The CDR3 extends over 14 amino acids. Trimming removed 6 bases from V and 2 bases from J, with 14 bases in between. CDR3 region: CASSKPTEPYEQYF. In DNA form, the CDR3 reads TGTGCCAGTAGCAAGCCGACAGAGCCCTACGAGCAGTACTTC.